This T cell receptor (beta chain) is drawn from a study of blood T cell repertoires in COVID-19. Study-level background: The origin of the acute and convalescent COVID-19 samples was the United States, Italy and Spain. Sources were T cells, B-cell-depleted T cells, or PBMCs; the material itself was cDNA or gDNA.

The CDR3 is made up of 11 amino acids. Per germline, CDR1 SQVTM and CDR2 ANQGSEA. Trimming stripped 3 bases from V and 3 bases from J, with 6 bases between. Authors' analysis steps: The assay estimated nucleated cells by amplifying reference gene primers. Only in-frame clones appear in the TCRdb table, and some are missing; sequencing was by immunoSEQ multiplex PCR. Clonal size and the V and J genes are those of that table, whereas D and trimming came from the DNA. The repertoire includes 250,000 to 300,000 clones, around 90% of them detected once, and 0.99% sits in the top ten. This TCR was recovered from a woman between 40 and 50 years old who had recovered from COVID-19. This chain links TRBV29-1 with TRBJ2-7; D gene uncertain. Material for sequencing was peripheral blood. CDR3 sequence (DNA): TGCAGCGTTGAGCAGAACTACGAGCAGTACTTC. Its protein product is CSVEQNYEQYF.